This T cell receptor (beta chain) was recorded in a study of tumor-infiltrating lymphocytes in glioblastoma multiforme. Unmatched junction bases numbered 10, after V lost 6 bases and J lost 5 bases. This CDR3 has 15 amino acids. On this clonotype itself: A read error may be the cause here, since a much bigger clone is one base away.

Three nested ARM-PCR rounds with V-beta and C-beta primers built TCRB libraries. TCRB cDNA was made from 0.5 to 0.65 ug total RNA. Using its own MiXCR run on the multiplex PCR reads, TCRdb lists one record per CDR3 protein. The sample shows about 8,400 distinct CDR3 sequences, about 76% of them seen only once. The chain links TRBV12-3 or TRBV12-4 to TRBJ2-1; 7 bases are shared with TRBD2. Sequencing used brain tumor tissue. This receptor was taken from a male donor with glioblastoma. The CDR3 region is CASSFLREWDNEQFF. CDR3 nucleotides: TGTGCCAGCAGCTTTTTGCGGGAGTGGGACAATGAGCAGTTCTTC.